This T cell receptor (beta chain) derives from a study of blood T cell repertoires in COVID-19. Germline loops: CDR1 SGHRS, CDR2 YFSETQ. The J segment lost 7 bases and the V segment lost 0 bases, leaving 1 base of the junction unmatched. The CDR3 runs 14 residues. The table lists this clone with a count of one. Clones were read by immunoSEQ multiplex PCR, and TCRdb kept only the in-frame ones, dropping some. The repertoire holds about 25,000 clones, with approximately 92% as singletons. V is TRBV5-1 and J is TRBJ1-6, with 7 bases that match TRBD1. This clonotype was obtained from a human donor in a cohort sampled during active COVID-19. Specimen: peripheral blood. CDR3 sequence reads: CASSLVGQNSPLHF. CDR3 sequence (DNA): TGCGCCAGCAGCTTGGTGGGACAGAATTCACCCCTCCACTTT. Supplemented by reference TRBV5-1 and TRBJ1-6, the full variable domain reads KAGVTQTPRYLIKTRGQQVTLSCSPISGHRSVSWYQQTPGQGLQFLFEYFSETQRNKGNFPGRFSGRQFSNSRSEMNVSTLELGDSALYLCASSLVGQNSPLHFGNGTRLTVT.